Listed here are 11 T cell receptor beta chains from one sample, sequenced in a study of cytomegalovirus exposure and HLA in healthy donors. In the PCR, 60 Vbeta and 13 Jbeta primers were used. The repertoire was sequenced with immunoSEQ multiplex PCR; TCRdb's copy has only in-frame clones and lacks some. Its clone listing holds 150,000 to 200,000 clones. Specimen: PBMCs. These receptor sequences come from a woman aged 18-29 years in good health and CMV-seropositive.

V usage is TRBV30 and J usage is TRBJ1-2; a weak D match, TRBD1 (5 bases). The V gene's germline CDR1 is GTSNPN and CDR2 SVGIG (reference sequence). V was pared by 0 bases and J by 3 bases, with 20 bases between. The CDR3 loop spans 17 amino acids. The CDR3 spells CAWSVHGFDSFYYGYTF. CDR3 bases: TGTGCCTGGAGTGTACACGGATTTGACAGTTTCTACTATGGCTACACCTTC.

The V gene is TRBV19, the J gene TRBJ1-5, with 7 bases aligning to TRBD1. This CDR3 is 14 amino acids long. J was trimmed by 6 bases and V by 5 bases; bases with no gene match: 7. Germline CDR1 reads LNHDA; CDR2 reads SQIVND (reference sequence). Written as DNA, the CDR3 is TGTGCCAGTAGTGTTGACAGGGTTAGTCAGCCCCAGCATTTT. It specifies CASSVDRVSQPQHF.

The chain employs TRBV10-3 and TRBJ2-1, with D possibly matching TRBD2 (5 bases). The germline V gene has CDR1 ENHRY and CDR2 SYGVKD. The CDR3 is 14 residues long. The V end lost 3 bases, the J end lost 8 bases, and 14 bases lay between the germline ends. DNA of the CDR3: TGTGCCATCAGTGAACTGGACTCCGGGGATGAGCAGTTCTTC. Residues: CAISELDSGDEQFF.

The chain links TRBV6-5 to TRBJ1-1, with 7 nucleotides matching TRBD1. The CDR3 consists of 14 residues. Losses at the gene ends were 2 bases for V and 4 bases for J; bases not matched to a gene: 4. Germline loops: CDR1 MNHEY, CDR2 SVGAGI. The CDR3 is CASSYRGQSTEAFF. CDR3 DNA: TGTGCCAGCAGTTACAGGGGACAGAGCACTGAAGCTTTCTTT.

Of note for this clone: Other DNA sequences in this sample translate to the same CDR3. The chain is built from TRBV6-5 and TRBJ2-7; 9 nucleotides align to TRBD1. This CDR3 region has 14 residues. V dropped 6 bases and J dropped 1; count of bases not matched to a gene: 4. The germline V gene has CDR1 MNHEY and CDR2 SVGAGI. The CDR3 coding sequence is TGTGCCAGCAGACCCGGGACAGGGTCCTACGAGCAGTACTTC. Its protein is CASRPGTGSYEQYF.

This chain connects TRBV7-2 to TRBJ1-3; possible D gene TRBD1, 6 bases. The length of the CDR3 is 13 residues. Germline-derived CDR1 and CDR2 are SGHTA and FQGNSA. The V gene lost 8 bases and the J gene lost 3 bases, with 11 bases spanning the gap. CDR3 sequence (DNA): TGTGCCAGCCAAGCAGGGGTTGGAAACACCATATATTTT. Translated, it gives CASQAGVGNTIYF.

V and J are TRBV18 and TRBJ1-1; maybe TRBD1 (5 bases). The CDR3 contains 14 residues. From germline, CDR1 is KGHSH and CDR2 LQKENI. The V gene lost 1 base and the J gene lost 4 bases, with 10 bases spanning the gap. The CDR3 region has the DNA TGTGCCAGCTCACCACTAAATCAGGGCACTGAAGCTTTCTTT. Protein product: CASSPLNQGTEAFF.

V usage is TRBV5-1 and J usage is TRBJ1-2; D unclear. V lost 0 bases and J lost 0, with 15 bases in between. There are 17 residues in the CDR3. Per germline, CDR1 SGHRS and CDR2 YFSETQ. In DNA, the CDR3 is TGCGCCAGCAGCTTGGATGTGCGGCCGCAAGCTAACTATGGCTACACCTTC. Its translation is CASSLDVRPQANYGYTF.

The rearrangement links TRBV19 to TRBJ2-2; 7 bases agree with TRBD1. CDR1 LNHDA and CDR2 SQIVND come from the germline V gene (reference sequence). The trim removed 5 bases at V and 1 base at J, leaving 4 bases unmatched. This CDR3 has 15 amino acids. DNA of the CDR3: TGTGCCAGTAGTCGGTGGACAGGGAACACCGGGGAGCTGTTTTTT. The encoded protein is CASSRWTGNTGELFF.

CDR3 DNA sequence: TGCGCCACCTCTACCACTGTCCACGATACGCAGTATTTT. Protein product: CATSTTVHDTQYF. This chain connects TRBV5-1 to TRBJ2-3, with no clear D. Germline CDR1 is SGHRS and CDR2 is YFSETQ. The CDR3 consists of 13 residues. V was clipped by 9 bases and J by 6 bases, with 17 bases between them.

The chain uses TRBV10-3 and TRBJ2-7; 12 bases are a match to TRBD2. Per the germline V gene, CDR1 is ENHRY and CDR2 is SYGVKD. V gave up 0 bases and J gave up 3 bases; unmatched junction bases: 9. The CDR3 is made up of 18 amino acids. The CDR3: CAISESETSGSGGYEQYF. CDR3 coding DNA: TGTGCCATCAGTGAGTCCGAGACTAGCGGGAGTGGTGGCTACGAGCAGTACTTC.